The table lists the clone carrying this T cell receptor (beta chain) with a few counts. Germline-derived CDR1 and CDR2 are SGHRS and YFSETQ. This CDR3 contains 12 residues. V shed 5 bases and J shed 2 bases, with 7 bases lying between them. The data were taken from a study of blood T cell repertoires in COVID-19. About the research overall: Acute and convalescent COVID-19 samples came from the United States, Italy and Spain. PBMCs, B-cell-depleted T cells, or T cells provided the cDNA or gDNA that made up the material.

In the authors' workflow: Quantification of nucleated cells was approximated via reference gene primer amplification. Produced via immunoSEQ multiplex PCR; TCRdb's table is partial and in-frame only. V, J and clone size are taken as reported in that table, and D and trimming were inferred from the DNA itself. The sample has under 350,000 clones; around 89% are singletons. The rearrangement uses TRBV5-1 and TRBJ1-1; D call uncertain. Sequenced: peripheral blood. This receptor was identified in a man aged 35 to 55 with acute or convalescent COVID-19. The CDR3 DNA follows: TGCGCCAGCAGGAATGGCAACACTGAAGCTTTCTTT. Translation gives CASRNGNTEAFF.